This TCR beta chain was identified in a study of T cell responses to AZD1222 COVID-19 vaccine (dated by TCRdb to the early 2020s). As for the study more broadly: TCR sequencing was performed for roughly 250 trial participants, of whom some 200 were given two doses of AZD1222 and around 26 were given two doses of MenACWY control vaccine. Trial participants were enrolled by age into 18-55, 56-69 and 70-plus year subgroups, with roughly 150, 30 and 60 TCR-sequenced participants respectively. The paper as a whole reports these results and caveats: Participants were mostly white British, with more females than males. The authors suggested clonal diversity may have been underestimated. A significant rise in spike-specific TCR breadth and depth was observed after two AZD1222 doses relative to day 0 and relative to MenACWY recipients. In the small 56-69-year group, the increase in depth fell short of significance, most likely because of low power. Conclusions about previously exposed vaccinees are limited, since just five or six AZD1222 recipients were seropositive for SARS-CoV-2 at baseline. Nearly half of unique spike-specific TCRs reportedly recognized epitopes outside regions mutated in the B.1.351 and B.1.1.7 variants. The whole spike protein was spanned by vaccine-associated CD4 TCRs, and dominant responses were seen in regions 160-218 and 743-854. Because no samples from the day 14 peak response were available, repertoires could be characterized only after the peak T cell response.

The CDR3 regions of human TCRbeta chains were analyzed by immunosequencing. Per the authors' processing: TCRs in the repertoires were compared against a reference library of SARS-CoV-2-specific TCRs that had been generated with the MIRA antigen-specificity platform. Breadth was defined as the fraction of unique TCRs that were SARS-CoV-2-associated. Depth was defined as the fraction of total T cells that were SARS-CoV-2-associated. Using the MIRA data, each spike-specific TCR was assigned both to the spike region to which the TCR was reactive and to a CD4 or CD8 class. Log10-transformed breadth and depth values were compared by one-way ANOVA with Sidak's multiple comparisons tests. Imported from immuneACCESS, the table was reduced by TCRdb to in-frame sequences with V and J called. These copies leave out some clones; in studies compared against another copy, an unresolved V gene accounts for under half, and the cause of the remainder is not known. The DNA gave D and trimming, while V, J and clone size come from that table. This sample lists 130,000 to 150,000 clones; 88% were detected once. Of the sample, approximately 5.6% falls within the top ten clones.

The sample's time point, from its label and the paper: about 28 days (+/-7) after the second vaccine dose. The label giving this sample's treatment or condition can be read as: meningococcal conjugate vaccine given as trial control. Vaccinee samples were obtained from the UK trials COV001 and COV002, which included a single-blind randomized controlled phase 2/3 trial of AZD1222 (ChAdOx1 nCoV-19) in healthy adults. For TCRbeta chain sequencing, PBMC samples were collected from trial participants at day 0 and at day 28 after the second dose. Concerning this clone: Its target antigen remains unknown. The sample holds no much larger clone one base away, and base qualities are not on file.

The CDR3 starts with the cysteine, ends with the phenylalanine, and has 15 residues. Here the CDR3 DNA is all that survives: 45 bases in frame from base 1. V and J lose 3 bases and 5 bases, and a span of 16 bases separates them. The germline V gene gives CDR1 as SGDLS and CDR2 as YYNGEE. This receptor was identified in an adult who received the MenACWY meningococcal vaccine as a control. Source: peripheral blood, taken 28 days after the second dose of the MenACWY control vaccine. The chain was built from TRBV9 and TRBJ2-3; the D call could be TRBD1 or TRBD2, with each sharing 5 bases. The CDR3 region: CASSGAGPQGDTQYF. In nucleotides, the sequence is TGTGCCAGCAGCGGGGCGGGTCCTCAGGGAGATACGCAGTATTTT.